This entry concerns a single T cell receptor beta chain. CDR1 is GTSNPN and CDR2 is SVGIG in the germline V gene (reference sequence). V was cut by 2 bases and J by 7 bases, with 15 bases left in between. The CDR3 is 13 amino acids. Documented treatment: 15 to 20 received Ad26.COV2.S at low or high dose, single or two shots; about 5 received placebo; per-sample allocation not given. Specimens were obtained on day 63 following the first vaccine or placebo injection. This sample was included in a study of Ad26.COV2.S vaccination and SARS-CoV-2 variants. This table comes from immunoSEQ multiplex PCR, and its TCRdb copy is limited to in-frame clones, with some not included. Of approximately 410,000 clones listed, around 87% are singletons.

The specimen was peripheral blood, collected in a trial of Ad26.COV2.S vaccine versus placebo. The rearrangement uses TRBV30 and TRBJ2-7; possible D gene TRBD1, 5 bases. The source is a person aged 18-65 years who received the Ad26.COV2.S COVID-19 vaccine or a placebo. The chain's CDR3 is CAWSSMGLGEQYF. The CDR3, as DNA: TGTGCCTGGAGTTCGATGGGGCTCGGGGAGCAGTACTTC.